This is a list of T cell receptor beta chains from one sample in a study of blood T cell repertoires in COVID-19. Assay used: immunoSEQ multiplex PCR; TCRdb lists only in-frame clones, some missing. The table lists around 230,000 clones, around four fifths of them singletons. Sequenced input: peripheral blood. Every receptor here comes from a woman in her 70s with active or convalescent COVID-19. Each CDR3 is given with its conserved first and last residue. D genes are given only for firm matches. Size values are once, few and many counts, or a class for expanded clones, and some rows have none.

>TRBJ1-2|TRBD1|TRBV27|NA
TGTGCCAGCAGTTTCGGACAGGGTCGGGACTATGGCTACACCTTC
CASSFGQGRDYGYTF
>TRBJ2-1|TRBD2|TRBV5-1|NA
TGCGCCAGCAGCGGCAGACTAGCGGCCGCTTCCAATGAGCAGTTCTTC
CASSGRLAAASNEQFF
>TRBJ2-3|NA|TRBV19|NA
TGTGCCAGTAGTATAGGAGCGGAACTTAGCACAGATACGCAGTATTTT
CASSIGAELSTDTQYF
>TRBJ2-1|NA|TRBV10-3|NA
TGTGCCATCTCTACCGGGAACTCCTACAATGAGCAGTTCTTC
CAISTGNSYNEQFF
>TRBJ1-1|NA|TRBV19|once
TGTGCCAGTTGCGGGACCAGAGGCACTGAAGCTTTCTTT
CASCGTRGTEAFF
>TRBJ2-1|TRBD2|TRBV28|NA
TGTGCCAGCAGTTTTCCTCGGGGGGATCGACCGAGCTCCTACAATGAGCAGTTCTTC
CASSFPRGDRPSSYNEQFF
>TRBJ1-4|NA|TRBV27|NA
TGTGCCAGCAGGCTGGACAGACTTAATGAAAAACTGTTTTTT
CASRLDRLNEKLFF
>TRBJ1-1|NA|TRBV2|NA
TGTGCCAGCAGTGTAGAGGTGGGGAACACTGAAGCTTTCTTT
CASSVEVGNTEAFF
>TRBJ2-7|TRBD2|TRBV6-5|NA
TGTGCCAGTTCTCAGTGGACTAGCGGGGGACACATCGACTTC
CASSQWTSGGHIDF
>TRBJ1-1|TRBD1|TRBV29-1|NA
TGCAGCGTTCCCATCCCAGGGGGTTTCAACACTGAAGCTTTCTTT
CSVPIPGGFNTEAFF
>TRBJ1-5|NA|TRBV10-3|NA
TGTGCCATCTGGACCGGGATCGGCAATCAGCCCCAGCATTTT
CAIWTGIGNQPQHF
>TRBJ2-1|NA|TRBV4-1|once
TGCGCCAGCAGCCAAGGATTCCAGGGCATCAATGAGCAGTTCTTC
CASSQGFQGINEQFF
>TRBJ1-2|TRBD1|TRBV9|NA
TGTGCCAGCAGCTTAGAGGACAGGGCCTATGGCTACACCTTC
CASSLEDRAYGYTF
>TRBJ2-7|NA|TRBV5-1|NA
TGCGCCAGCAGCTGGTTACAGGTCGACGAGCAGTACTTC
CASSWLQVDEQYF
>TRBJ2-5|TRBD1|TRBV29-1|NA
TGCAGCGCTACTCGGACAGGGGGCGAAGAGACCCAGTACTTC
CSATRTGGEETQYF
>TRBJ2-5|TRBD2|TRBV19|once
TGTGCCAGTAGTACCTCGTGGCTAGCGGAAGAGACCCAGTACTTC
CASSTSWLAEETQYF
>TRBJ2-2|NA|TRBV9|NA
TGTGCCAGCAGCGTAGGTAACGGGGTCGGCACCGGGGAGCTGTTTTTT
CASSVGNGVGTGELFF
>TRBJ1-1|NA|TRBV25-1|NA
TGTGCCAGCAGTGGGGGAGGGTTCACTGAAGCTTTCTTT
CASSGGGFTEAFF
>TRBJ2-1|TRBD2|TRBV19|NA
TGTGCCAGTAGTATAGTGCGACTAGCGGTCGACAATGAGCAGTTCTTC
CASSIVRLAVDNEQFF
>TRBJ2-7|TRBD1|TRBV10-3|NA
TGTGCCATCAGTGACTCCCGGGACAGAAACGAGCAGTACTTC
CAISDSRDRNEQYF
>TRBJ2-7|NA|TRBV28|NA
TGTACCTCCGGGGATAGGTACGAGCAGTACTTC
CTSGDRYEQYF
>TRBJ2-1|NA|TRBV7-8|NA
TGTGCCAGCAGCCAATACAGGGCGCAACAGTTCTTC
CASSQYRAQQFF
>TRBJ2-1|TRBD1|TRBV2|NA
TGTGCCAGCAGACATAGGACAGGGCGCACAATGAGGCAGTTCTTC
CASRHRTGRTMRQFF
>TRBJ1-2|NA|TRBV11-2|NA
TGTGCCAGCAGCTTAGATCGAGGGGCGGGGTCGTACACCTTC
CASSLDRGAGSYTF